A single sample is the source of the 31 T cell receptor beta chains below, sequenced in a study of cytomegalovirus exposure and HLA in healthy donors. The PCR was carried out with 60 Vbeta primers and 13 Jbeta primers. Sequencing used immunoSEQ multiplex PCR; TCRdb keeps in-frame clones, though not all of them. The table lists approximately 150,000 clones, over 70% of them singletons. Sequenced input: PBMCs. The receptors originated from a woman between 35 and 50 years old in good health and CMV-seronegative.

V gene TRBV19 combines with J gene TRBJ2-1; weak D call: TRBD1 (6 bases). The CDR3 spans 16 residues. V lost 5 bases and J lost 5, with 19 bases in between. The germline CDR1 and CDR2 sequences are LNHDA and SQIVND (reference sequence). DNA of the CDR3: TGTGCCAGTAGTCACCCTCCCTCAGGGGTCGACAATGAGCAGTTCTTC. Translating gives CASSHPPSGVDNEQFF.

This sequence joins TRBV28 and TRBJ2-5; 7 bases are a match to TRBD2. The trim removed 3 bases at V and 1 base at J, leaving 2 bases unmatched. The CDR3 runs 14 residues. Germline assignment: CDR1 MDHEN and CDR2 SYDVKM. CDR3 protein: CASSLWGGQETQYF. The CDR3, as DNA: TGTGCCAGCAGTTTGTGGGGGGGCCAAGAGACCCAGTACTTC. Combining the CDR3 with reference TRBV28 and TRBJ2-5 gives the whole variable domain DVKVTQSSRYLVKRTGEKVFLECVQDMDHENMFWYRQDPGLGLRLIYFSYDVKMKEKGDIPEGYSVSREKKERFSLILESASTNQTSMYLCASSLWGGQETQYFGPGTRLLVL.

The J gene is TRBJ2-1, the V gene TRBV18; 11 positions agree with TRBD2. The CDR3 is made up of 15 amino acids. Germline CDR1 and CDR2: KGHSH and LQKENI. Trimming at V came to 6 bases and at J to 6 bases, leaving 7 bases not matched to a gene. In DNA, the CDR3 is TGTGCCAGCTCCGCGGGGACTAGCGGCCTCAATGAGCAGTTCTTC. Protein: CASSAGTSGLNEQFF.

V and J are TRBV2 and TRBJ2-7; a possible D gene is TRBD1 (6 bases). Germline loops: CDR1 SNHLY, CDR2 FYNNEI. V was clipped by 3 bases and J by 3 bases, with 12 bases between them. The length of the CDR3 is 14 residues. This CDR3 is CASSEWDTNYEQYF. Written as DNA, the CDR3 is TGTGCCAGCAGTGAGTGGGACACCAACTACGAGCAGTACTTC.

CDR3 sequence: CASQRDRSNQPQHF. CDR3 nucleotides: TGTGCCAGCCAACGCGACAGAAGTAATCAGCCCCAGCATTTT. The rearrangement links TRBV7-8 to TRBJ1-5, with D maybe TRBD1 (5 bases). The V gene lost 8 bases and the J gene lost 4 bases, with 15 bases spanning the gap. The CDR3 contains 14 residues. Germline-derived CDR1 and CDR2 are SGHVS and FQNEAQ. Based on the CDR3 plus reference TRBV7-8 and TRBJ1-5, the full variable domain is GAGVSQSPRYKVAKRGQDVALRCDPISGHVSLFWYQQALGQGPEFLTYFQNEAQLDKSGLPSDRFFAERPEGSVSTLKIQRTQQEDSAVYLCASQRDRSNQPQHFGDGTRLSIL.

J is TRBJ1-3 and V is TRBV18; the D gene is possibly TRBD1 (6 bases). V was clipped by 0 bases and J by 2 bases, with 8 bases between them. Germline lookup yields CDR1 KGHSH and CDR2 LQKENI. This CDR3 region has 15 residues. This chain's CDR3 is CASSPPPGAGNTIYF. The CDR3 nucleotides are TGTGCCAGCTCACCACCGCCAGGGGCTGGAAACACCATATATTTT.

V usage is TRBV4-1 and J usage is TRBJ2-1, with 10 bases lining up with TRBD1. This CDR3 comprises 19 residues. The germline CDR1 and CDR2 sequences are MGHRA and YSYEKL. V shed 5 bases, J shed 0 bases, and the junction held 13 bases outside the gene matches. The CDR3 loop reads CASSGSRDRGPSSYNEQFF. The CDR3 DNA reads TGCGCCAGCAGCGGGAGCCGGGACAGGGGTCCAAGCTCCTACAATGAGCAGTTCTTC.

The chain is built from TRBV5-1 and TRBJ2-7; unclear D gene. The ends were cut back, 2 bases at V and 0 bases at J, with 9 bases in the middle. CDR3 size: 14 residues. Germline V gene sequence: CDR1 SGHRS, CDR2 YFSETQ. The CDR3 DNA reads as TGCGCCAGCAGCTTAAGTGGCAACTCCTACGAGCAGTACTTC. Amino acid sequence: CASSLSGNSYEQYF.

This chain uses TRBV28 with TRBJ1-1; D is possibly TRBD1 (6 bases). Germline CDR1 reads MDHEN; CDR2 reads SYDVKM. The ends were cut back, 2 bases at V and 4 bases at J, with 17 bases in the middle. The CDR3 is made up of 16 amino acids. The CDR3, as DNA: TGTGCCAGCAGTTTAAGTTGGGACACAGGCGGCACTGAAGCTTTCTTT. Translated: CASSLSWDTGGTEAFF.

Here the CDR3 DNA reads TGCAGCGTAGTGACACAAAACTATGGCTACACCTTC. Translated: CSVVTQNYGYTF. The V call is TRBV29-1, the J call TRBJ1-2; D gene ambiguous. The germline gives CDR1 SQVTM, CDR2 ANQGSEA. This CDR3 contains 12 residues. V was cut by 6 bases and J by 2 bases, with 10 bases left in between.

The chain is built from TRBV5-4 and TRBJ2-7; 14 nucleotides match TRBD2. CDR3 length equals 16 residues. V shed 4 bases and J 5 bases; nucleotides not matched to a gene: 8. Per germline, CDR1 SGHNT and CDR2 YYREEE (reference sequence). CDR3 sequence reads: CASSDMGLAGVNEQYF. CDR3 coding DNA: TGTGCCAGCAGCGACATGGGACTAGCGGGAGTAAACGAGCAGTACTTC.

The V call is TRBV2, the J call TRBJ2-5; TRBD1 matches at 7 bases. This CDR3 comprises 13 residues. Germline lookup yields CDR1 SNHLY and CDR2 FYNNEI. V was pared by 5 bases and J by 5 bases, with 5 bases of the junction left unmatched. The DNA for the CDR3 is TGTGCCAGCAGTACAGGGGCTGACGAGACCCAGTACTTC. It encodes CASSTGADETQYF.

The rearrangement joins TRBV18 to TRBJ1-1, with D possibly being TRBD1 (5 bases). CDR3 length: 17 amino acids. The germline CDR1 and CDR2 sequences are KGHSH and LQKENI. Trimming left V 1 base short and J 2 bases short, with 17 bases between. The CDR3 sequence: CASSPLGVGGSNTEAFF. CDR3 sequence (DNA): TGTGCCAGCTCACCACTTGGGGTCGGGGGAAGTAACACTGAAGCTTTCTTT.

The chain combines TRBV6-1 with TRBJ1-5; 7 bases are a match to TRBD1. CDR1 MNHNS and CDR2 SASEGT come from the germline V gene. The trim removed 10 bases at V and 4 bases at J, leaving 7 bases unmatched. This CDR3 is built from 13 residues. CDR3 region: CAIGTVSNQPQHF. The CDR3 DNA follows: TGTGCCATCGGGACAGTCTCAAATCAGCCCCAGCATTTT.

A few counts support this clone. The V gene is TRBV5-1, the J gene TRBJ1-4; TRBD1 might be the D (6 bases). Deletions cut 0 bases from V and 4 bases from J, with 10 bases between. CDR1 is SGHRS, CDR2 YFSETQ, per germline. This CDR3 contains 15 residues. In DNA, the CDR3 is TGCGCCAGCAGCTTGGAAACAGGGAGTAATGAAAAACTGTTTTTT. Amino acid sequence: CASSLETGSNEKLFF.

This clone was seen more than once but under ten times. The genes are TRBV2 and TRBJ1-1; D possibly corresponds to TRBD1 (6 bases). There are 14 residues in the CDR3. The V end lost 2 bases, the J end lost 4 bases, and 11 bases lay between the germline ends. Germline V gene sequence: CDR1 SNHLY, CDR2 FYNNEI. DNA for the CDR3: TGTGCCAGCAGTGAACAGGGGCCGGGCACTGAAGCTTTCTTT. Residues: CASSEQGPGTEAFF.

This clone was observed once. Distinct nucleotide sequences in the sample also encode this CDR3. J is TRBJ1-2 and V is TRBV20-1; D is ambiguous. The ends were cut back, 5 bases at V and 7 bases at J, with 5 bases in the middle. This CDR3 is 9 amino acids long. Germline V gene sequence: CDR1 DFQATT, CDR2 SNEGSKA (reference sequence). The CDR3 reads CSAPGGYTF. CDR3 nucleotides: TGCAGTGCTCCCGGTGGCTACACCTTC.

This chain joins TRBV10-3 and TRBJ1-1, with a weak D call TRBD1 (6 bases). This CDR3 is 13 amino acids long. V lost 6 bases and J lost 1, with 9 bases in between. Per germline, CDR1 ENHRY and CDR2 SYGVKD. The CDR3 loop reads CAIRDSANTEAFF. In DNA, the CDR3 is TGTGCCATCAGGGACAGCGCGAACACTGAAGCTTTCTTT.

V and J are TRBV28 and TRBJ2-7; tentative D call: TRBD1 (5 bases). Trimming left V 8 bases short and J 6 bases short, with 23 bases between. The CDR3 has 15 amino acids. In germline, CDR1 is MDHEN, CDR2 SYDVKM. The CDR3 DNA sequence: TGTGCCAGCCCTCCCCAGGGCAACTATCAGGCCGAGCAGTACTTC. Protein sequence: CASPPQGNYQAEQYF.

V and J are TRBV4-1 and TRBJ1-3, with D tentatively TRBD1 (5 bases). The germline V and J ends were trimmed by 4 bases and 4 bases, with 8 bases remaining between them. CDR1 MGHRA and CDR2 YSYEKL come from the germline V gene. This CDR3 has 13 amino acids. In nucleotides, the CDR3 is TGCGCCAGCAGCCCCGGACACGGAAACACCATATATTTT. This gives the protein CASSPGHGNTIYF.

The rearrangement joins TRBV20-1 to TRBJ1-1; no firm D call. CDR3 size: 11 residues. Germline V gene data show CDR1 as DFQATT and CDR2 as SNEGSKA (reference sequence). V was pared by 0 bases and J by 5 bases, with 4 bases between. The CDR3 sequence is CSARDLTEAFF. The CDR3 DNA follows: TGCAGTGCTAGAGATCTTACTGAAGCTTTCTTT.

The V call is TRBV28, the J call TRBJ2-7, with D possibly matching TRBD1 (5 bases). Germline CDR1 is MDHEN and CDR2 is SYDVKM. This CDR3 has 13 residues. Trimming stripped 9 bases from V and 4 bases from J, with 16 bases between. CDR3 loop: CASTNDRIYEQYF. CDR3 nucleotides: TGTGCCAGTACGAATGACAGAATATACGAGCAGTACTTC.

CDR3 nucleotide sequence: TGTGCCAGCAGCCTTCTGGGAGTGGGCTCCTACGAGCAGTACTTC. Amino acid sequence: CASSLLGVGSYEQYF. The V gene is TRBV4-2, the J gene TRBJ2-7; D perhaps matches TRBD2 (5 bases). Germline CDR1 and CDR2: LGHNA and YNFKEQ. The CDR3 length is 15 residues. Trimming cost V 4 bases and J 0 bases, with 13 bases left between them.

V gene TRBV19 combines with J gene TRBJ2-3; D perhaps matches TRBD2 (6 bases). The V gene's germline CDR1 is LNHDA and CDR2 SQIVND (reference sequence). V lost 3 bases, J lost 0 bases, and 10 bases lay in between. The CDR3 has 15 amino acids. CDR3 sequence (DNA): TGTGCCAGTAGTATCTCTAGCGTAAGCACAGATACGCAGTATTTT. Residues: CASSISSVSTDTQYF.

The chain employs TRBV7-6 and TRBJ2-7, with D uncertain. CDR3 length: 14 amino acids. Germline CDR1 SGHVS, CDR2 FNYEAQ. The V end was cut by 1 base, the J end by 2 bases, with 9 bases between. The CDR3 loop is CASSLGGFPYEQYF. The DNA of the CDR3 is TGTGCCAGCAGCTTAGGTGGCTTCCCCTACGAGCAGTACTTC. Combining the CDR3 with reference TRBV7-6 and TRBJ2-7 gives the whole variable domain GAGVSQSPRYKVTKRGQDVALRCDPISGHVSLYWYRQALGQGPEFLTYFNYEAQQDKSGLPNDRFSAERPEGSISTLTIQRTEQRDSAMYRCASSLGGFPYEQYFGPGTRLTVT.

The J gene is TRBJ2-1, the V gene TRBV15, with 12 bases lining up with TRBD2. The CDR3 length is 15 residues. CDR1 and CDR2 from the germline V gene are LNHNV and YYDKDF (reference sequence). The trim removed 0 bases at V and 15 bases at J, leaving 9 bases unmatched. As DNA, the CDR3 is TGTGCCACCAGCAGAGATAGTCTAGCGGGAGGGGGGCTGTTCTTC. As protein: CATSRDSLAGGGLFF.

The V and J genes are TRBV28 and TRBJ2-5; D might be TRBD2 (5 bases). This CDR3 contains 13 residues. Germline V gives CDR1 MDHEN, CDR2 SYDVKM. V lost 8 bases and J lost 5, with 15 bases in between. The CDR3 coding sequence is TGTGCCAGCTCGGACGGGAACGGTGAGACCCAGTACTTC. This codes for CASSDGNGETQYF.

The J gene is TRBJ2-1, the V gene TRBV6-5; D gene ambiguous. Trimming left V 4 bases short and J 6 bases short, with 7 bases between. Germline V gene lookup returns CDR1 MNHEY and CDR2 SVGAGI. The length of the CDR3 is 12 residues. CDR3 in amino acids: CASSLIGNEQFF. In DNA form, the CDR3 reads TGTGCCAGCAGTTTGATCGGCAATGAGCAGTTCTTC.

The chain has TRBV5-4 and TRBJ1-1; D might be TRBD1 (6 bases). The CDR3 covers 14 residues. The V gene's germline CDR1 is SGHNT and CDR2 YYREEE (reference sequence). V lost 1 base, J lost 4 bases, and 11 bases lay in between. The CDR3 DNA sequence: TGTGCCAGCAGCTTGATGGCGGGGGCCACTGAAGCTTTCTTT. This codes for CASSLMAGATEAFF.

The chain is built from TRBV6-5 and TRBJ2-7; 7 bases agree with TRBD1. CDR1 and CDR2 from the germline V gene are MNHEY and SVGAGI. The ends lost 5 bases at V and 7 bases at J; junction bases unmatched: 14. The CDR3 runs 15 residues. The CDR3 spells CASSLQPSTGPEQYF. For the CDR3, the DNA is TGTGCCAGCAGTCTCCAACCCTCGACAGGGCCGGAGCAGTACTTC.

J is TRBJ1-5 and V is TRBV6-4; TRBD1 agrees at 8 bases. CDR1 and CDR2 from the germline V gene are MRHNA and SNTAGT. The CDR3 length is 17 residues. V gave up 6 bases and J gave up 2 bases; unmatched junction bases: 12. CDR3 in amino acids: CASSAWTGTLGNQPQHF. DNA for the CDR3: TGTGCCAGCAGCGCCTGGACAGGGACGCTCGGCAATCAGCCCCAGCATTTT.